These 14 T cell receptor beta chains originate from one sample sequenced in a study of cytomegalovirus exposure and HLA in healthy donors. PCR amplification relied on 60 Vbeta primers (plus 13 Jbeta primers). The assay was immunoSEQ multiplex PCR, and TCRdb's table has in-frame clones only and misses some. The repertoire holds under 200,000 clones, approximately 71% seen once, with around 4.5% in the top ten. Input material: PBMCs. The receptors derive from a woman aged 18-30 years in good health and CMV-seropositive.

This chain links TRBV2 with TRBJ1-5, with 9 bases that match TRBD1. V lost 4 bases to trimming and J lost 5 bases; unmatched junction nucleotides: 3. Germline V CDR1 and CDR2: SNHLY, FYNNEI. CDR3 length: 14 residues. The CDR3 here is CASSGTGGYQPQHF. DNA for the CDR3: TGTGCCAGCAGTGGAACAGGGGGCTATCAGCCCCAGCATTTT.

The rearrangement uses TRBV19 and TRBJ2-7; TRBD2 matches at 10 bases. Germline lookup yields CDR1 LNHDA and CDR2 SQIVND (reference sequence). The CDR3 extends over 19 amino acids. Losses at the gene ends were 4 bases for V and 2 bases for J; bases not matched to a gene: 17. The CDR3: CASSKGWTSGVRVPYEQYF. The DNA of the CDR3 is TGTGCCAGTAGTAAGGGGTGGACTAGCGGAGTGAGGGTACCCTACGAGCAGTACTTC.

The chain couples TRBV6-5 to TRBJ2-7; 8 bases are shared with TRBD1. The CDR3 covers 13 residues. CDR1 and CDR2 from the germline V gene are MNHEY and SVGAGI. Trimming at V came to 7 bases and at J to 3 bases, leaving 5 bases not matched to a gene. The CDR3 nucleotides read TGTGCCAGCACAGGGACAGGATTCTACGAGCAGTACTTC. Translating gives CASTGTGFYEQYF.

In this sample, this clone turned up a few times. The chain couples TRBV6-1 to TRBJ1-3; D perhaps matches TRBD1 (6 bases). This CDR3 region has 14 residues. V was cut by 5 bases and J by 2 bases, with 10 bases left in between. The V gene's germline CDR1 is MNHNS and CDR2 SASEGT. CDR3 protein: CASSPRGAGNTIYF. The CDR3 DNA is TGTGCCAGCAGTCCCAGGGGTGCTGGAAACACCATATATTTT.

The V and J genes are TRBV29-1 and TRBJ1-4; TRBD1 agrees at 8 bases. CDR3 length equals 13 residues. CDR1 is SQVTM, CDR2 ANQGSEA, per germline. V gave up 4 bases and J gave up 8 bases; unmatched junction bases: 6. The CDR3 here is CSVGGQGREKLFF. The CDR3 coding sequence is TGCAGCGTTGGAGGACAGGGTAGAGAAAAACTGTTTTTT.

The genes are TRBV5-1 and TRBJ2-4, with a tentative D call TRBD1 (5 bases). CDR3 length equals 17 residues. Germline CDR1 is SGHRS and CDR2 is YFSETQ. V was trimmed by 5 bases and J by 0 bases, leaving 18 bases between them. The CDR3 spells CASSTLGAELAKNIQYF. As DNA, the CDR3 is TGCGCCAGCAGTACTCTTGGGGCAGAACTAGCCAAAAACATTCAGTACTTC.

V is TRBV30 and J is TRBJ2-7; D unresolved. Trimming removed 2 bases from V and 3 bases from J, with 11 bases in between. CDR1 and CDR2 (germline): GTSNPN, SVGIG (reference sequence). This CDR3 region has 13 residues. Here the CDR3 reads CAWSTQIIYEQYF. CDR3 DNA: TGTGCCTGGAGTACACAGATAATCTACGAGCAGTACTTC.

This sequence joins TRBV10-3 and TRBJ2-7; tentative D call: TRBD1 (5 bases). Germline V gene sequence: CDR1 ENHRY, CDR2 SYGVKD. This CDR3 is built from 12 residues. V was trimmed by 6 bases and J by 6 bases, leaving 12 bases between them. The CDR3 sequence: CAISGRATEQYF. The CDR3 bases are TGTGCCATCAGCGGCAGGGCCACCGAGCAGTACTTC.

The genes are TRBV28 and TRBJ1-5; D is uncertain. With 1 base removed from V and 4 bases from J, the gap between germline ends came to 5 bases. CDR3 length: 13 amino acids. The germline gives CDR1 MDHEN, CDR2 SYDVKM. In nucleotides, the CDR3 is TGTGCCAGCAGTTTATCCCCGAATCAGCCCCAGCATTTT. Translating it yields CASSLSPNQPQHF.

This clone turned up a few times. The chain joins TRBV4-2 to TRBJ2-2, with TRBD1 matching over 9 bases. Germline trimming cut 3 bases from V and 4 bases from J; bases unmatched to any gene: 9. In germline, CDR1 is LGHNA, CDR2 YNFKEQ. The CDR3 totals 17 residues. CDR3 nucleotides: TGTGCCAGCAGCCATGCGACAGGGGGGAGTAGCACCGGGGAGCTGTTTTTT. Residues: CASSHATGGSSTGELFF.

This clone appeared a few times. The junction differs from germline at one of its ends, possibly a read error. The V gene is TRBV4-2, the J gene TRBJ1-4, with D possibly being TRBD1 (5 bases). Per germline, CDR1 LGHNA and CDR2 YNFKEQ. The CDR3 spans 10 residues. The chain's CDR3 is CASSQVGQTF. The CDR3 DNA sequence: TGTGCCAGCAGCCAAGTTGGACAAACTTTT.

CDR3 residues: CASSSGGRSYGYTF. Written as DNA, the CDR3 is TGTGCCAGCAGCTCCGGGGGTAGGAGCTATGGCTACACCTTC. The rearrangement uses TRBV7-3 and TRBJ1-2; possible D gene TRBD1, 5 bases. This CDR3 contains 14 residues. The V gene lost 4 bases and the J gene lost 4 bases, with 13 bases spanning the gap. CDR1 and CDR2 (germline): SGHTA, FQGTGA.

The chain recombines TRBV6-5 with TRBJ1-1; 10 nucleotides line up with TRBD1. CDR3 length: 15 residues. Germline-derived CDR1 and CDR2 are MNHEY and SVGAGI. J was trimmed by 1 base and V by 7 bases; bases with no gene match: 6. The CDR3 DNA sequence: TGTGCCAGCAACCCCGGGACAGGGGCGAACACTGAAGCTTTCTTT. This translates into CASNPGTGANTEAFF.

The chain is built from TRBV15 and TRBJ1-1; tentative D call: TRBD1 (6 bases). Trimming pared 1 base from V and 4 bases from J, leaving 7 bases between. There are 13 residues in the CDR3. CDR1 LNHNV and CDR2 YYDKDF come from the germline V gene (reference sequence). The DNA for the CDR3 is TGTGCCACCAGCAGAGGGGGGCGCACTGAAGCTTTCTTT. Its translation is CATSRGGRTEAFF.